Below, one T cell receptor beta chain is given with its context. Antigen specificity is unknown. Assay used: immunoSEQ multiplex PCR; TCRdb lists only in-frame clones, some missing. The repertoire includes 110,000 or so clones, approximately 88% of them detected once, and roughly 13% sits in the top ten. This sample was included in a study of T cell responses to AZD1222 COVID-19 vaccine. Study-wide results and caveats: Mostly white British, mostly female donors; authors suggested clonal diversity may be underestimated.

The CDR3 spans 13 residues. V lost 4 bases, J lost 1 base, and 5 bases lay in between. From germline, CDR1 is MNHEY and CDR2 SVGAGI. This rearrangement joins TRBV6-5 to TRBJ1-3; the D is unclear. Sequenced here: peripheral blood, sampled on day 0 of MenACWY control vaccination. The sequence was collected from an adult in good health. CDR3 sequence: CASSSSSGNTIYF. CDR3 DNA sequence: TGTGCCAGCAGTTCCTCATCTGGAAACACCATATATTTT.